Listed below are T cell receptor beta chains from one sample, sequenced in a study of PD-1 blockade in classical Hodgkin lymphoma. Clones were sequenced by immunoSEQ multiplex PCR, and TCRdb holds only the in-frame ones, with some missing. The sample has around 13,000 clones, 82% seen once; the top ten hold about 4.2%. This material consisted of peripheral blood mononuclear cells (PBMCs), taken at baseline. The receptors were gathered from a human donor with classical Hodgkin lymphoma. Both conserved end residues are part of each CDR3. Each record gives: D gene, J gene, V gene, clone size, CDR3 DNA, CDR3 protein. A D gene is named only where the DNA matches it firmly. The size entry is marked missing in some rows and otherwise reads once, few, many or a size class.

D: NA; J: TRBJ2-5; V: TRBV29-1; size: NA; DNA: TGCAGCGTTGGAGGGACCGGGGAGACCCAGTACTTC; CDR3: CSVGGTGETQYF
D: NA; J: TRBJ1-1; V: TRBV30; size: large; DNA: TGTGCCGGGAGTATGGGGGTACAGAACACTGAAGCTTTCTTT; CDR3: CAGSMGVQNTEAFF
D: TRBD1; J: TRBJ1-5; V: TRBV4-2; size: few; DNA: TGTGCCAGCAGCCGTTTGGACAGGGGTAATGAGCCCCAGCATTTT; CDR3: CASSRLDRGNEPQHF
D: TRBD1; J: TRBJ2-1; V: TRBV5-5; size: NA; DNA: TGTGCCAGCAGCTGGACAGGTTTAAGCGATGAGCAGTTCTTC; CDR3: CASSWTGLSDEQFF
D: TRBD1; J: TRBJ2-2; V: TRBV4-1; size: NA; DNA: TGCGCCAGCAGCCAACGACAGGGGCGCGGGGAGCTGTTTTTT; CDR3: CASSQRQGRGELFF
D: NA; J: TRBJ1-6; V: TRBV2; size: NA; DNA: TGTGCCAGCAGTGTGACGTGGTCCCTCCACTTT; CDR3: CASSVTWSLHF
D: NA; J: TRBJ2-2; V: TRBV9; size: NA; DNA: TGTGCCAGCAGCGTAGGGGTGATCGCCGGGGAGCTGTTTTTT; CDR3: CASSVGVIAGELFF
D: NA; J: TRBJ2-7; V: TRBV5-1; size: NA; DNA: TGTGCCAGCAGCTTGTCCACATACGAGCAGTACTTC; CDR3: CASSLSTYEQYF
D: NA; J: TRBJ1-2; V: TRBV6-4; size: NA; DNA: TGTGCCAGCAGTGACTCGGAGGCGTATGGCTACACCTTC; CDR3: CASSDSEAYGYTF
D: NA; J: TRBJ1-2; V: TRBV5-1; size: NA; DNA: TGCGCCAGCAGCTTGGACCTTACACAAATCAATGGCTACACCTTC; CDR3: CASSLDLTQINGYTF
D: NA; J: TRBJ1-6; V: TRBV7-2; size: NA; DNA: TGTGCCAGCACCACCCAGTCTTCCCATATTTCACCCCTCCACTTT; CDR3: CASTTQSSHISPLHF
D: NA; J: TRBJ2-5; V: TRBV5-6; size: NA; DNA: TGTGCCAGCAGCTGGGGGCAAGAGACCCAGTACTTC; CDR3: CASSWGQETQYF
D: TRBD1; J: TRBJ2-1; V: TRBV28; size: NA; DNA: TGTGCCAGCAGTTTTACAGGGGGCCTAAATGAGCAGTTCTTC; CDR3: CASSFTGGLNEQFF
D: NA; J: TRBJ2-2; V: TRBV6-4; size: NA; DNA: TGTGCCAGCAGTGACTCCAGCGGGAACACCGGGGAGCTGTTTTTT; CDR3: CASSDSSGNTGELFF
D: NA; J: TRBJ2-1; V: TRBV19; size: NA; DNA: TGTGCCAGTAGTCAAATGTACAATGAGCAGTTCTTC; CDR3: CASSQMYNEQFF
D: TRBD2; J: TRBJ2-2; V: TRBV28; size: NA; DNA: TGTGCCAGCACCTTAGCGGGGGGGCTACGGGAGCTGTTTTTT; CDR3: CASTLAGGLRELFF
D: NA; J: TRBJ1-2; V: TRBV6-1; size: NA; DNA: TGTGCCAGCAGGTCCGGGACAAGTGACTATGGCTACACCTTC; CDR3: CASRSGTSDYGYTF
D: NA; J: TRBJ1-1; V: TRBV28; size: NA; DNA: TGTGCCAGCACATCCCCAGGGTTGTTCGCTGAAGCTTTCTTT; CDR3: CASTSPGLFAEAFF
D: NA; J: TRBJ1-1; V: TRBV4-1; size: NA; DNA: TGCGCCAGCAGCCAAGGTTTTCAGGTGAACACTGAAGCTTTCTTT; CDR3: CASSQGFQVNTEAFF
D: TRBD2; J: TRBJ2-5; V: TRBV4-2; size: NA; DNA: TGTGCCAGCAGCAGAGTCCAGATCAGCGGGGGGGCCCAAGAGACCCAGTACTTC; CDR3: CASSRVQISGGAQETQYF
D: NA; J: TRBJ2-7; V: TRBV9; size: once; DNA: TGTGCCAGCAGCGTAGACTCCGACGAGCAGTACTTC; CDR3: CASSVDSDEQYF
D: NA; J: TRBJ1-5; V: TRBV7-8; size: NA; DNA: TGTGCCAGCAGCTTGAGAGGGGATGGGGTCAATCAGCCCCAGCATTTT; CDR3: CASSLRGDGVNQPQHF
D: NA; J: TRBJ1-1; V: TRBV2; size: NA; DNA: TGTGCCAGCAGTGAACGACACGCCAACACTGAAGCTTTCTTT; CDR3: CASSERHANTEAFF
D: NA; J: TRBJ1-4; V: TRBV5-1; size: NA; DNA: TGCGCCAGCAGCGGGACCTTGGGTAATGAAAAACTGTTTTTT; CDR3: CASSGTLGNEKLFF
D: TRBD1; J: TRBJ2-2; V: TRBV29-1; size: NA; DNA: TGCAGCGTTGGGTCAGGGGGTATCGGGGAGCTGTTTTTT; CDR3: CSVGSGGIGELFF
D: NA; J: TRBJ1-5; V: TRBV28; size: NA; DNA: TGTGCCAGCACTGGAGGAGTACATCAGCCCCAGCATTTT; CDR3: CASTGGVHQPQHF
D: NA; J: TRBJ2-3; V: TRBV11-3; size: NA; DNA: TGTGCCAGCAGCATTAGTCAAGTCGGTACGCAGTATTTT; CDR3: CASSISQVGTQYF
D: NA; J: TRBJ2-1; V: TRBV25-1; size: NA; DNA: TGTGCCAGCAGTGAAGATCGGGGTCGCTCCTACAATGAGCAGTTCTTC; CDR3: CASSEDRGRSYNEQFF
D: NA; J: TRBJ2-7; V: TRBV30; size: NA; DNA: TGTGCCTGGAGTGGGGACGGGGTTTCCTACGAGCAGTACTTC; CDR3: CAWSGDGVSYEQYF
D: NA; J: TRBJ1-1; V: TRBV2; size: NA; DNA: TGTGCCAGCAGTGAAGACAGTGTAACTGAAGCTTTCTTT; CDR3: CASSEDSVTEAFF
D: NA; J: TRBJ2-7; V: TRBV2; size: NA; DNA: TGTGCCAGCAGTGAACCCAGCATCGGGTCCTACGAGCAGTACTTC; CDR3: CASSEPSIGSYEQYF
D: NA; J: TRBJ1-3; V: TRBV6-5; size: NA; DNA: TGTGCCAGCAGTTTAAGGCCGGGACAATTCGGAAACACCATATATTTT; CDR3: CASSLRPGQFGNTIYF
D: NA; J: TRBJ2-7; V: TRBV27; size: few; DNA: TGTGCCAGCAGTTCCGGACAGAAACCCTACGAGCAGTACTTC; CDR3: CASSSGQKPYEQYF
D: TRBD1; J: TRBJ1-1; V: TRBV9; size: NA; DNA: TGTGCCAGCAGCCCACCCCGGACAGGGGAAGCTTTCTTT; CDR3: CASSPPRTGEAFF
D: NA; J: TRBJ1-2; V: TRBV5-6; size: NA; DNA: TGTGCCAGCAGCTCCTTCGACAGTAACGTGGGCTACACCTTC; CDR3: CASSSFDSNVGYTF
D: NA; J: TRBJ1-1; V: TRBV6-5; size: NA; DNA: TGTGCCAGCAGTTACTCGTCAGTGAACACTGAAGCTTTCTTT; CDR3: CASSYSSVNTEAFF
D: TRBD2; J: TRBJ2-5; V: TRBV28; size: NA; DNA: TGTGCCAGCAGTTTTAGCGGGGTAGAGACCCAGTACTTC; CDR3: CASSFSGVETQYF
D: NA; J: TRBJ1-1; V: TRBV19; size: once; DNA: TGTGCCAGTAGTATCCCTTGGGGGGTCACTGAAGCTTTCTTT; CDR3: CASSIPWGVTEAFF
D: NA; J: TRBJ2-7; V: TRBV6-5; size: NA; DNA: TGTGCCAGCAGTTGGACAGATGGCTACGAGCAGTACTTC; CDR3: CASSWTDGYEQYF
D: TRBD2; J: TRBJ2-7; V: TRBV27; size: few; DNA: TGTGCCAGCAGTTTATCGCCGAGGGAGTTGAAAGCGGGAGGGGGACACGAGCAGTACTTC; CDR3: CASSLSPRELKAGGGHEQYF
D: NA; J: TRBJ1-6; V: TRBV4-3; size: NA; DNA: TGCGCCAGCAGCCAAGGATTTGCGAATTCACCCCTCCACTTT; CDR3: CASSQGFANSPLHF
D: NA; J: TRBJ1-2; V: TRBV2; size: NA; DNA: TGTGCGTCGGGGGGGGGTGCCTACACCTTC; CDR3: CASGGGAYTF
D: NA; J: TRBJ2-1; V: TRBV11-3; size: NA; DNA: TGTGCCAGCAGCTCTGCAGGGTCTGTCTACAATGAGCAGTTCTTC; CDR3: CASSSAGSVYNEQFF
D: TRBD2; J: TRBJ2-5; V: TRBV5-5; size: once; DNA: TGTGCCAGCAGCTTTCAGACTAGCGGGGGAGGAGAGACCCAGTACTTC; CDR3: CASSFQTSGGGETQYF
D: TRBD1; J: TRBJ1-5; V: TRBV18; size: NA; DNA: TGTGCCAGCTCACTGATGGACAGGGGCTGGAATCAGCCCCAGCATTTT; CDR3: CASSLMDRGWNQPQHF
D: NA; J: TRBJ1-5; V: TRBV7-8; size: NA; DNA: TGTGCCAGCAGCCCACGATTGGTACAGCCCCAGCATTTT; CDR3: CASSPRLVQPQHF
D: TRBD2; J: TRBJ2-1; V: TRBV7-9; size: NA; DNA: TGTGCCAGCCAGACGGGGGGGAGGAATGAGCAGTTCTTC; CDR3: CASQTGGRNEQFF
D: NA; J: TRBJ2-3; V: TRBV5-4; size: once; DNA: TGTGCCAGCAGCTTGGATATGACAGATACGCAGTATTTT; CDR3: CASSLDMTDTQYF
D: TRBD2; J: TRBJ2-5; V: TRBV7-3; size: once; DNA: TGTGCCAGCAGTCTCGACGGGGGGGCCCTAGAGACCCAGTACTTC; CDR3: CASSLDGGALETQYF
D: NA; J: TRBJ1-1; V: TRBV15; size: few; DNA: TGTGCCACCAGCAGAGATAGTTTCCTATCTCGGAACACTGAAGCTTTCTTT; CDR3: CATSRDSFLSRNTEAFF
D: NA; J: TRBJ2-7; V: TRBV5-1; size: medium-sized; DNA: TGCGCCAGCAGCGCGGACATTGGCTCCTACGAGCAGTACTTC; CDR3: CASSADIGSYEQYF
D: NA; J: TRBJ1-5; V: TRBV7-6; size: NA; DNA: TGTGCCAGCAGCTTTAACAGCAATCAGCCCCAGCATTTT; CDR3: CASSFNSNQPQHF
D: NA; J: TRBJ2-2; V: TRBV11-2; size: NA; DNA: TGTGCCAGCAGTACCAACTGGAGGAGCACCGGGGAGCTGTTTTTT; CDR3: CASSTNWRSTGELFF
D: NA; J: TRBJ2-7; V: TRBV12-5; size: NA; DNA: TGTGCTAGTGGTTTAGTGGTCGTTTTCTACGAGCAGTACTTC; CDR3: CASGLVVVFYEQYF
D: TRBD1; J: TRBJ1-3; V: TRBV28; size: NA; DNA: TGTGCCAGCAGTTTAGGTCCAGCAGGGGGCAGGGTTGGAAACACCATATATTTT; CDR3: CASSLGPAGGRVGNTIYF
D: TRBD1; J: TRBJ2-7; V: TRBV7-9; size: NA; DNA: TGTGCCAGCAGCCCCCGGACAGGGGGACAGTACTTC; CDR3: CASSPRTGGQYF
D: NA; J: TRBJ2-7; V: TRBV7-9; size: NA; DNA: TGTGCCAGCAGCTTAGTACAGGGCAACTACGAGCAGTACTTC; CDR3: CASSLVQGNYEQYF
D: TRBD1; J: TRBJ2-2; V: TRBV10-3; size: NA; DNA: TGTGCCATCAGCCGGGACAGGGCCGACACCGGGGAGCTGTTTTTT; CDR3: CAISRDRADTGELFF
D: NA; J: TRBJ2-7; V: TRBV5-6; size: NA; DNA: TGTGCCAGCCGCGGCCAGGAGGAGGTATACGCCTACGAGCAGTACTTC; CDR3: CASRGQEEVYAYEQYF